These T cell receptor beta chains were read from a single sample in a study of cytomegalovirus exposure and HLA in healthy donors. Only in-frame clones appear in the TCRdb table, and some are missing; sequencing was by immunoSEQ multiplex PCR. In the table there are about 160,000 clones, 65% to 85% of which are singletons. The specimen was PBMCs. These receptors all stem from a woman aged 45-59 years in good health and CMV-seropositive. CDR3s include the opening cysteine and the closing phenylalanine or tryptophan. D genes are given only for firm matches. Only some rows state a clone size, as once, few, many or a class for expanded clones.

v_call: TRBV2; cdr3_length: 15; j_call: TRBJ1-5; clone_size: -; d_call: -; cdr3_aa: CASSEPGASNQPQHF; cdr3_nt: TGTGCCAGCAGCGAGCCGGGTGCCAGCAATCAGCCCCAGCATTTT
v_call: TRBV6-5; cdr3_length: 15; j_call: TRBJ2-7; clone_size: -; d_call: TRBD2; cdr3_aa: CASSYSLAGTNEQYF; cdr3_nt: TGTGCCAGCAGTTACTCGCTAGCGGGGACCAACGAGCAGTACTTC
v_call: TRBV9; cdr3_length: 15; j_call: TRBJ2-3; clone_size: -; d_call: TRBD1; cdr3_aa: CASSATGSPTDTQYF; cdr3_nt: TGTGCCAGCAGCGCGACAGGGTCGCCCACAGATACGCAGTATTTT
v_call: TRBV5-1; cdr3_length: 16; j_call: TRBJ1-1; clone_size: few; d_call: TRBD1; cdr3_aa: CASSLAQTGGNTEAFF; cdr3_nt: TGCGCCAGCAGCTTGGCCCAGACAGGGGGTAACACTGAAGCTTTCTTT
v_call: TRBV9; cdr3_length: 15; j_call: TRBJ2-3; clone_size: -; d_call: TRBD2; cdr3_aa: CASSTWTSGSDTQYF; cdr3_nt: TGTGCCAGCAGCACTTGGACTAGCGGGAGTGATACGCAGTATTTT
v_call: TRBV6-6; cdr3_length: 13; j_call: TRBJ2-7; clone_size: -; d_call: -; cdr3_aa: CASSLNGPYEQYF; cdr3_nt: TGTGCCAGCAGTTTGAATGGCCCCTACGAGCAGTACTTC
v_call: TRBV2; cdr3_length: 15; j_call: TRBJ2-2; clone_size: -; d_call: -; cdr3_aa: CASRGRTPNTGELFF; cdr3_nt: TGTGCCAGCAGGGGGCGCACGCCGAACACCGGGGAGCTGTTTTTT
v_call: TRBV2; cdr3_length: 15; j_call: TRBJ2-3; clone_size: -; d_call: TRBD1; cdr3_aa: CASSVRTGTTYTQYF; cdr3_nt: TGTGCCAGCAGTGTGAGGACAGGGACCACGTATACGCAGTATTTT
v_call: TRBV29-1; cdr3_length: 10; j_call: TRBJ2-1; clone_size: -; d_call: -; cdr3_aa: CSVGQDKQFF; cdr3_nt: TGCAGCGTTGGACAGGATAAGCAGTTCTTC
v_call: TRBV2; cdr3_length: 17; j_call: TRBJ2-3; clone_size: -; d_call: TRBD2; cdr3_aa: CASIPLVRAGITDTQYF; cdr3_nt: TGTGCCAGCATTCCACTCGTTCGAGCGGGGATCACAGATACGCAGTATTTT
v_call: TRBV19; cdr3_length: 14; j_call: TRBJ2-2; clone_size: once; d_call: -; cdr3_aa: CASTLGPNTGELFF; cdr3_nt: TGTGCCAGTACCCTAGGTCCCAACACCGGGGAGCTGTTTTTT
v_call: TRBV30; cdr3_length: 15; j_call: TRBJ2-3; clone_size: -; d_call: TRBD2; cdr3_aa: CAWRPGLAGPDTQYF; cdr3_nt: TGTGCCTGGCGTCCGGGACTAGCGGGACCAGATACGCAGTATTTT
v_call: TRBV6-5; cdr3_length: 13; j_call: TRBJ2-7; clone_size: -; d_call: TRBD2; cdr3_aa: CAIGGLAPYEQYF; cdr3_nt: TGTGCGATCGGGGGACTAGCCCCCTACGAGCAGTACTTC
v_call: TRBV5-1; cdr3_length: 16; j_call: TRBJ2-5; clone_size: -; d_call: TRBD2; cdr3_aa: CASSLAARGGQETQYF; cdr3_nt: TGCGCCAGCAGCTTGGCCGCGCGGGGGGGCCAAGAGACCCAGTACTTC
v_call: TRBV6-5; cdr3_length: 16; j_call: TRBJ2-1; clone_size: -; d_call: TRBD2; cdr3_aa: CASSYSVLAGWNEQFF; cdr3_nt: TGTGCCAGCAGTTACTCGGTTCTAGCGGGTTGGAATGAGCAGTTCTTC
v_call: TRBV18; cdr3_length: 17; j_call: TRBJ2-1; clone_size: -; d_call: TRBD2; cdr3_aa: CASSPYMTSGVYNEQFF; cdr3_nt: TGTGCCAGCTCACCTTATATGACTAGCGGGGTATACAATGAGCAGTTCTTC
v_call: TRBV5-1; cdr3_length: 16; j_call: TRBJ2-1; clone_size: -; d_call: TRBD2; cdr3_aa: CASSLRPSGDYNEQFF; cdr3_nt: TGCGCCAGCAGCTTGAGACCTAGCGGGGACTACAATGAGCAGTTCTTC
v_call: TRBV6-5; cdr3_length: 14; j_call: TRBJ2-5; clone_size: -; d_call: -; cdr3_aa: CASSRKQGQETQYF; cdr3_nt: TGTGCCAGCAGCCGTAAACAGGGCCAAGAGACCCAGTACTTC
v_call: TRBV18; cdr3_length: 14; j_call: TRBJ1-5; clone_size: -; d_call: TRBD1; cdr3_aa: CASRGGQGNQPQHF; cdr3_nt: TGTGCCAGCCGGGGGGGACAGGGTAATCAGCCCCAGCATTTT
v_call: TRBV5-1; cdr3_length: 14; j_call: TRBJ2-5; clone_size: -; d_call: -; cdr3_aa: CASSFRQDQETQYF; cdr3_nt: TGCGCCAGCAGCTTCAGGCAGGACCAAGAGACCCAGTACTTC
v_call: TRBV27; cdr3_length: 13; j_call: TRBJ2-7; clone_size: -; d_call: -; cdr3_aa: CASSFKSDYEQYF; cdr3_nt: TGTGCCAGCAGTTTTAAGAGCGACTACGAGCAGTACTTC
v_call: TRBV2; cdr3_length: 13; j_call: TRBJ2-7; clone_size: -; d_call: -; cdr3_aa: CASRGDSLGEQYF; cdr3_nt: TGTGCCAGCAGGGGCGATTCCCTCGGAGAGCAGTACTTC
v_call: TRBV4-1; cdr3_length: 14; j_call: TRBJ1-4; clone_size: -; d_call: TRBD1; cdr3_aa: CASSQGQGREKLFF; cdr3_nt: TGCGCCAGCAGCCAAGGACAGGGTAGGGAAAAACTGTTTTTT
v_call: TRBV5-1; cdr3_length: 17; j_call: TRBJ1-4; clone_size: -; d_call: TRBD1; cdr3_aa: CASSPGTGPPPAEKLFF; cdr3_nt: TGCGCCAGCAGCCCAGGGACAGGGCCACCCCCTGCTGAAAAACTGTTTTTT
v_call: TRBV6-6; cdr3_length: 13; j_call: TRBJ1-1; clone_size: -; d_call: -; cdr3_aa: CASKPGGGTEAFF; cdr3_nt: TGTGCCAGCAAACCCGGGGGAGGCACTGAAGCTTTCTTT
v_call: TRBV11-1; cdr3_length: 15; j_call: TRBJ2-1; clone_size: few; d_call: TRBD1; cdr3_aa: CASSLIGQGTDEQFF; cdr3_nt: TGTGCCAGCAGCTTAATAGGACAGGGGACCGATGAGCAGTTCTTC
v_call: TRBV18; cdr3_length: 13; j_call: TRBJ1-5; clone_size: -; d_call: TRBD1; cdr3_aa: CASRGQINQPQHF; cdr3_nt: TGTGCCAGCCGGGGACAGATCAATCAGCCCCAGCATTTT
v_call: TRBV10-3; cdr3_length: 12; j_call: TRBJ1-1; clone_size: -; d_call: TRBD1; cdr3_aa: CAGGTGNTEAFF; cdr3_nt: TGTGCCGGCGGGACAGGCAACACTGAAGCTTTCTTT
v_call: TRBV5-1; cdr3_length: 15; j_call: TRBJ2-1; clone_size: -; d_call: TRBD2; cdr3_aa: CASSLAGGDYNEQFF; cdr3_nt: TGCGCCAGCAGCTTAGCGGGGGGGGACTACAATGAGCAGTTCTTC
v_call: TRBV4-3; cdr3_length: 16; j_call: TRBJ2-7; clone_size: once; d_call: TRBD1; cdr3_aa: CASSQDGTGVPYEQYF; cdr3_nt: TGCGCCAGCAGCCAAGATGGGACAGGGGTACCTTACGAGCAGTACTTC
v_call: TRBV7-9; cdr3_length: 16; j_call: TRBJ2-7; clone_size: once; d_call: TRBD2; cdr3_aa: CASSLAGGLALNEQYF; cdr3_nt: TGTGCCAGCAGCTTAGCGGGGGGACTAGCGTTAAACGAGCAGTACTTC
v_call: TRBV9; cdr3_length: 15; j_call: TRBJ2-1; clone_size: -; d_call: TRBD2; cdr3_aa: CASSGSGSSYNEQFF; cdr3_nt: TGTGCCAGCAGTGGAAGCGGGAGCTCCTACAATGAGCAGTTCTTC
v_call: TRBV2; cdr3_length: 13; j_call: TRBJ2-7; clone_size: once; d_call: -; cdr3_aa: CASSSSLGDEQYF; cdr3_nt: TGTGCCAGCAGCTCCTCCCTAGGGGACGAGCAGTACTTC
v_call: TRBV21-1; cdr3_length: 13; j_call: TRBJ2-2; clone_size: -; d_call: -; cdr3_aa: CASSKNDSIELFF; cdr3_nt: TGTGCCAGCAGCAAAAATGACAGTATAGAGCTGTTTTTT
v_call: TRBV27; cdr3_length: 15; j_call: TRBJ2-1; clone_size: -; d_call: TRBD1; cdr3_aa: CASTPLTGFRDEQFF; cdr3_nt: TGTGCCAGCACCCCCTTGACAGGGTTTCGTGATGAGCAGTTCTTC
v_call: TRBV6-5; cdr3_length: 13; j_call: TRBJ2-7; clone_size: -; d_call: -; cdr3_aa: CASSIGQSHEQYF; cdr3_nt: TGTGCCAGCAGCATAGGACAGTCCCACGAGCAGTACTTC
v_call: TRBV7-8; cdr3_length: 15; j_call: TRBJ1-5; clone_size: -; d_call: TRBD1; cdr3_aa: CASSLLGGSNQPQHF; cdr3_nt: TGTGCCAGCAGCTTATTAGGGGGCAGCAATCAGCCCCAGCATTTT
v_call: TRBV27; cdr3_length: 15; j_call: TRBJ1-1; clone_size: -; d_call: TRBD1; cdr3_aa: CASRRAGQGNTEAFF; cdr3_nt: TGTGCCAGCAGGCGCGCGGGACAGGGTAACACTGAAGCTTTCTTT
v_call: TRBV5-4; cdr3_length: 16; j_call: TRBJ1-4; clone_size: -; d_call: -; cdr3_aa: CASSRDLGRTNEKLFF; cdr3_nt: TGTGCCAGCAGTCGCGACCTAGGGAGAACTAATGAAAAACTGTTTTTT
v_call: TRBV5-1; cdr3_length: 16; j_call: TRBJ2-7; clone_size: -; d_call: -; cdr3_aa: CASSLEGGQLSYEQYF; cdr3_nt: TGCGCCAGCAGCTTGGAAGGTGGACAGCTCTCCTACGAGCAGTACTTC
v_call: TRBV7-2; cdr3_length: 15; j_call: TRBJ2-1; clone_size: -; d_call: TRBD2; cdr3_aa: CASSSLATIYNEQFF; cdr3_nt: TGTGCCAGCAGCTCACTAGCGACCATCTACAATGAGCAGTTCTTC
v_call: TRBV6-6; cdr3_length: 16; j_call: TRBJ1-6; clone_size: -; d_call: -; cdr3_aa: CASSYPGGGERSPLHF; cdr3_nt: TGTGCCAGCAGTTACCCCGGAGGGGGGGAGCGGTCACCCCTCCACTTT
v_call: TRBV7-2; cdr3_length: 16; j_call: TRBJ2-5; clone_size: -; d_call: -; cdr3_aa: CASSLGASGWVETQYF; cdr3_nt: TGTGCCAGCAGCTTAGGAGCTAGTGGGTGGGTGGAGACCCAGTACTTC
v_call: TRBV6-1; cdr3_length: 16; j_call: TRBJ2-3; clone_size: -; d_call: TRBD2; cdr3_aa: CASSDLTSGITDTQYF; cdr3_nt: TGTGCCAGCAGTGACTTGACTAGCGGGATCACAGATACGCAGTATTTT
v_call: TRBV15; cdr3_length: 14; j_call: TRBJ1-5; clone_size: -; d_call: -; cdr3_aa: CATSRDKGEQPQHF; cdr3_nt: TGTGCCACCAGCAGAGATAAGGGAGAACAGCCCCAGCATTTT
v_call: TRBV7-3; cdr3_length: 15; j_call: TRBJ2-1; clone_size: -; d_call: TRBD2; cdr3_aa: CATKQGAGGRDEQFF; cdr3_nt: TGTGCCACTAAGCAGGGAGCGGGGGGCAGGGATGAGCAGTTCTTC
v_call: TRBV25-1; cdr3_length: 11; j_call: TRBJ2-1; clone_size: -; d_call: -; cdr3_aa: CASTPGLEQFF; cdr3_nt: TGTGCCAGCACCCCGGGGTTGGAGCAGTTCTTC